Listed below are T cell receptor beta chains from one sample, sequenced in a study of blood T cell repertoires in COVID-19. This table comes from immunoSEQ multiplex PCR, and its TCRdb copy is limited to in-frame clones, with some not included. The sample has around 200,000 clones, about four fifths seen once; the top ten hold about 2.3%. Sequencing was done on a sample of peripheral blood. The receptors here all came from a middle-aged woman with active or convalescent COVID-19. Both conserved end residues are part of each CDR3. Each record gives: D gene, J gene, V gene, clone size, CDR3 DNA, CDR3 protein. The D gene is left open where the match is weak. Clone size appears in some rows only: once, few, many, or a class for an expanded clone.

>TRBD1|TRBJ2-1|TRBV25-1|-
TGTGCCAGCAGGGGGACAGGGGGGATAGGTGAGCAGTTCTTC
CASRGTGGIGEQFF
>TRBD1|TRBJ2-2|TRBV3-1/TRBV3-2|-
TGTGCCAGCAGCCGACGGGACAGGGGGTTCCACGGGGAGCTGTTTTTT
CASSRRDRGFHGELFF
>-|TRBJ2-2|TRBV27|-
TGTGCCAGCAGTGCTACCCAACAGCCCCGGACCGGGGAGCTGTTTTTT
CASSATQQPRTGELFF
>TRBD1|TRBJ1-3|TRBV6-1|-
TGTGCCAGCAGTGAAAGGGGACAGGGGTTATCTGGAAACACCATATATTTT
CASSERGQGLSGNTIYF
>TRBD1|TRBJ1-4|TRBV4-3|-
TGCGCCAGCAGCCAGGGACAGGGTAATGAAAAACTGTTTTTT
CASSQGQGNEKLFF
>-|TRBJ2-7|TRBV6-1|-
TGTGCCAGCAGTGAATGGGCTAACTACGAGCAGTACTTC
CASSEWANYEQYF
>TRBD1|TRBJ1-4|TRBV28|once
TGTGCCAGCAGTTTATGGACAGGGCAAAGAGAAAAACTGTTTTTT
CASSLWTGQREKLFF
>TRBD2|TRBJ2-5|TRBV4-3|-
TGCGCCAGCAGCCAAGATCTGGGAATTAGCGGGGGGGCCTACGAGACCCAGTACTTC
CASSQDLGISGGAYETQYF
>-|TRBJ2-3|TRBV6-1|-
TGTGCCAGCAGTGAAGAGGCAGGGCGAGCAGATACGCAGTATTTT
CASSEEAGRADTQYF
>TRBD1|TRBJ1-4|TRBV5-4|few
TGTGCCAGCAGAATTGCAGGGGGAAGGGATGAAAAACTGTTTTTT
CASRIAGGRDEKLFF
>TRBD1|TRBJ1-5|TRBV6-5|-
TGTGCCAGCAGCCCCGACAGGGGCATCAATCAGCCCCAGCATTTT
CASSPDRGINQPQHF
>TRBD1|TRBJ1-2|TRBV6-1|-
TGTGCCAGCAGTGAATACGGGACAGGGGGTATGAGTGGCTACACCTTC
CASSEYGTGGMSGYTF
>TRBD2|TRBJ2-3|TRBV5-4|-
TGTGCCAGCTCTCAGGCTAGCGGGCCAGATACGCAGTATTTT
CASSQASGPDTQYF
>-|TRBJ2-4|TRBV27|-
TGTGCCAGCAGTTTAGCGGGTCGCGGCAAAAACATTCAGTACTTC
CASSLAGRGKNIQYF
>-|TRBJ2-2|TRBV11-2|-
TGTGCCAGCAGCACCCGGACAGACACCGGGGAGCTGTTTTTT
CASSTRTDTGELFF
>-|TRBJ1-4|TRBV6-5|few
TGTGCCAGCAGTTACCGCCAGGGGAATAGAGGTGAAAAACTGTTTTTT
CASSYRQGNRGEKLFF
>-|TRBJ2-7|TRBV29-1|-
TGCAGCGTGGCCTCCAGTGATTACGAGCAGTACTTC
CSVASSDYEQYF
>TRBD1|TRBJ2-7|TRBV28|-
TGTGCCAGCAGTACAGGGGTTAACGAGCAGTACTTC
CASSTGVNEQYF
>TRBD1|TRBJ1-6|TRBV5-4|few
TGTGCCAGCAGCTTAAGGCAGGGGGTTGGTTCACCCCTCCACTTT
CASSLRQGVGSPLHF
>-|TRBJ1-1|TRBV7-6|-
TGTGCCAGCAGTAGACAGCTGAACACTGAAGCTTTCTTT
CASSRQLNTEAFF
>-|TRBJ1-3|TRBV6-5|-
TGTGCCAGCAGTCCAATCAGTCAGGGAAACACCATATATTTT
CASSPISQGNTIYF
>-|TRBJ2-6|TRBV7-6|-
TGTGCCAGCAGCTTAGGGGGGCCCGGGGCCAACGTCCTGACTTTC
CASSLGGPGANVLTF
>TRBD1|TRBJ2-2|TRBV4-3|-
TGCGCCAGCAGCCGAGGACAGGCGACCACCGGGGAGCTGTTTTTT
CASSRGQATTGELFF
>TRBD1|TRBJ1-4|TRBV9|-
TGTGCCAGCAGCGCGACAGGGAGAAATGAAAAACTGTTTTTT
CASSATGRNEKLFF
>-|TRBJ2-7|TRBV5-5|-
TGTGCCAGCAGCGCCCCATTGAAGGTGGGCCTCTCCTACGAGCAGTACTTC
CASSAPLKVGLSYEQYF
>-|TRBJ2-2|TRBV7-3|-
TGTGCCAGCAGCCGGGCGGGGACCAACACCGGGGAGCTGTTTTTT
CASSRAGTNTGELFF
>TRBD1|TRBJ1-1|TRBV11-3|-
TGTGCCAGCAGCTGGCTGACAGGGGTTAACACTGAAGCTTTCTTT
CASSWLTGVNTEAFF
>TRBD1|TRBJ1-6|TRBV6-6|-
TGTGCCAGCTCCAGGACAGGGGCGGATTCACCCCTCCACTTT
CASSRTGADSPLHF
>TRBD1|TRBJ1-5|TRBV12-3/TRBV12-4|once
TGTGCCAGCAGTCATACAGGGGGGAGCCAGCATTTT
CASSHTGGSQHF